Sequencing of this T cell receptor (beta chain) was carried out in a study of T cell repertoires in cytomegalovirus infection. TCRdb re-derived calls from the reads in MiXCR, one entry per CDR3 protein. The sample yields under 800,000 distinct CDR3 sequences, about 24% seen once. Trimming removed 3 bases at V and 0 bases at J, with 8 bases between. Germline values: CDR1 SQVTM, CDR2 ANQGSEA. The CDR3 has 14 amino acids. Sequencing used CD8+ T cells from PBMCs. The clonotype comes from a human donor in good health (CMV status not recorded). Some clones in this sample may be carry-over from other donors' samples. The chain joins TRBV29-1 to TRBJ2-2; TRBD1 is a possible D gene (5 bases). Here the CDR3 DNA reads TGCAGCGTTGAGGGGCAGGCGAACACCGGGGAGCTGTTTTTT. This sequence encodes CSVEGQANTGELFF.